Following are 5 T cell receptor beta chains from one sample sequenced in a study of long-term antiretroviral therapy in people with HIV. Runs used v3.0 of the immunoSEQ assay and were done at survey level. The assay was immunoSEQ multiplex PCR, and TCRdb's table has in-frame clones only and misses some. The sample yields 17,000 or so clones, roughly nine tenths seen once. The sequencing here drew on unsorted PBMCs, taken 0.3 years after starting antiretroviral therapy. The receptors derive from a man in his fifties or sixties with HIV.

The chain carries TRBV9 and TRBJ2-3; D perhaps matches TRBD1 (5 bases). CDR1 and CDR2 from the germline V gene are SGDLS and YYNGEE. Trimming shortened V by 2 bases and J by 2 bases, and 9 bases separated the two germline ends. CDR3 length: 14 amino acids. The CDR3 nucleotides are TGTGCCAGCAGCGTCACAGGTCTCACAGATACGCAGTATTTT. Translation gives CASSVTGLTDTQYF.

The chain has TRBV28 and TRBJ1-2; D may be TRBD1 (6 bases). Germline lookup yields CDR1 MDHEN and CDR2 SYDVKM. CDR3 length equals 14 residues. V was shortened by 5 bases and J by 5 bases, with 15 bases between the two germline ends. Written as DNA, the CDR3 is TGTGCCAGCAGTATCCAGGAACAGGGTTATGGCTACACCTTC. Residues: CASSIQEQGYGYTF.

J is TRBJ1-3 and V is TRBV7-9; 8 bases are a match to TRBD1. Germline CDR1 SEHNR, CDR2 FQNEAQ (reference sequence). V shed 5 bases and J 4 bases; nucleotides not matched to a gene: 10. The CDR3 is 16 residues long. The DNA for the CDR3 is TGTGCCAGCAGCGCGTTAAGCAGGGGGCGAGGAAACACCATATATTTT. Translating gives CASSALSRGRGNTIYF.

This clone was recorded once. The J gene is TRBJ1-2, the V gene TRBV29-1, with a tentative D call TRBD1 (6 bases). CDR3 size: 13 residues. The germline V gene encodes CDR1 SQVTM and CDR2 ANQGSEA. The V end was cut by 7 bases, the J end by 2 bases, with 14 bases between. The DNA of the CDR3 is TGCAGCGCTAGAAACACAGGGAACTATGGCTACACCTTC. Translating it yields CSARNTGNYGYTF. Filled out from reference TRBV29-1 and TRBJ1-2, the complete variable domain reads SAVISQKPSRDICQRGTSLTIQCQVDSQVTMMFWYRQQPGQSLTLIATANQGSEATYESGFVIDKFPISRPNLTFSTLTVSNMSPEDSSIYLCSARNTGNYGYTFGSGTRLTVV.

Only one count was recorded for this clone. V is TRBV11-2 and J is TRBJ2-1; 9 nucleotides align to TRBD2. The germline gives CDR1 SGHAT, CDR2 FQNNGV. With V trimmed by 0 bases and J by 1 base, 7 bases remained unmatched. The CDR3 runs to 18 residues. CDR3 DNA sequence: TGTGCCAGCAGCTTAGATATGATAGCGGGAGAGTCCTACAATGAGCAGTTCTTC. It is translated as CASSLDMIAGESYNEQFF. The whole variable domain, filled in from reference TRBV11-2 and TRBJ2-1, reads EAGVAQSPRYKIIEKRQSVAFWCNPISGHATLYWYQQILGQGPKLLIQFQNNGVVDDSQLPKDRFSAERLKGVDSTLKIQPAKLEDSAVYLCASSLDMIAGESYNEQFFGPGTRLTVL.